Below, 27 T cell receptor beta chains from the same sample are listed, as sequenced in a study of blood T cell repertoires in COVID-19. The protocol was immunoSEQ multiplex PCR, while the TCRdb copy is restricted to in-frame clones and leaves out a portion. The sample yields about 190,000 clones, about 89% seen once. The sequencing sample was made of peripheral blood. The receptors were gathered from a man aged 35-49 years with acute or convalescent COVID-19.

The CDR3 DNA reads as TGTGCCAGCGCGGAAGGGGGCGGGAACTATGGCTACACCTTC. Protein sequence: CASAEGGGNYGYTF. The V gene is TRBV27, the J gene TRBJ1-2; 7 bases agree with TRBD1. The CDR3 is made up of 14 amino acids. Germline CDR1 MNHEY, CDR2 SMNVEV (reference sequence). V lost 8 bases to trimming and J lost 2 bases; unmatched junction nucleotides: 8.

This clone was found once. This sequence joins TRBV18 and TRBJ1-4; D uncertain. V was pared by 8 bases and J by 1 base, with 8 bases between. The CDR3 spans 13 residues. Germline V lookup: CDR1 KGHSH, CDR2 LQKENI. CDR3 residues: CASTVLTNEKLFF. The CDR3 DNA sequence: TGTGCCAGCACAGTATTAACTAATGAAAAACTGTTTTTT.

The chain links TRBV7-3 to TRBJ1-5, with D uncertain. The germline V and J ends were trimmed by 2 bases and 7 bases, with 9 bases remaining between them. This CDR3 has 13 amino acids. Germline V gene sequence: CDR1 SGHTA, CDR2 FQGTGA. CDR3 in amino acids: CASSLEWRQPQHF. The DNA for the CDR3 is TGTGCCAGCAGCTTAGAATGGAGGCAGCCCCAGCATTTT.

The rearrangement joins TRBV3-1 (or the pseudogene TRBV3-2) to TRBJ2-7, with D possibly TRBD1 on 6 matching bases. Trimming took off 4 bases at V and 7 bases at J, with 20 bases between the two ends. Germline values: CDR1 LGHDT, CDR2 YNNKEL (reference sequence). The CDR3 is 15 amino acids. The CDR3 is CASSRETGLIFEQYF. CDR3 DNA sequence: TGTGCCAGCAGCCGGGAGACAGGCCTGATCTTTGAGCAGTACTTC.

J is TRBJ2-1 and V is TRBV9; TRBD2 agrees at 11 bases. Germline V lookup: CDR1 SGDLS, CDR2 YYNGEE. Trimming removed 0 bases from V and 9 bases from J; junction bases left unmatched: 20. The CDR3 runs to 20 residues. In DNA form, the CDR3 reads TGTGCCAGCAGCGTAGCCCCGGTCGGCCATCTAGCGGGGGGTGAAGGTGAGCAGTTCTTC. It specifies CASSVAPVGHLAGGEGEQFF. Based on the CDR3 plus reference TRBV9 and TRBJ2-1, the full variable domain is DSGVTQTPKHLITATGQRVTLRCSPRSGDLSVYWYQQSLDQGLQFLIQYYNGEERAKGNILERFSAQQFPDLHSELNLSSLELGDSALYFCASSVAPVGHLAGGEGEQFFGPGTRLTVL.

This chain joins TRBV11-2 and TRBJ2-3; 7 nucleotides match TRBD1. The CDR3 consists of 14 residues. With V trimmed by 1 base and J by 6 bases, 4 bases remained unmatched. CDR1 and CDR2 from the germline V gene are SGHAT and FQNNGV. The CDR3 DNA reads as TGTGCCAGCAGCTTAGTGGACAGGAGGGATACGCAGTATTTT. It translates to CASSLVDRRDTQYF.

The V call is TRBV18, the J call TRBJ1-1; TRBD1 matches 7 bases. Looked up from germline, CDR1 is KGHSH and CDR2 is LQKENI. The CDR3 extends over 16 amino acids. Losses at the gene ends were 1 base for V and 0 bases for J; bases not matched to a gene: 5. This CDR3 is CASSPQGARVNTEAFF. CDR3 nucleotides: TGTGCCAGCTCACCACAGGGGGCGCGGGTGAACACTGAAGCTTTCTTT. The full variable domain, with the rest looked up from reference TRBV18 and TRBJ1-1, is NAGVMQNPRHLVRRRGQEARLRCSPMKGHSHVYWYRQLPEEGLKFMVYLQKENIIDESGMPKERFSAEFPKEGPSILRIQQVVRGDSAAYFCASSPQGARVNTEAFFGQGTRLTVV.

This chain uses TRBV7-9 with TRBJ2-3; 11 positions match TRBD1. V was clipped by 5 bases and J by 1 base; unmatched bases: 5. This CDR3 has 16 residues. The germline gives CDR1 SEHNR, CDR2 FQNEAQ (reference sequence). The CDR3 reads CASSTRTGGRTDTQYF. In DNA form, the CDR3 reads TGTGCCAGCAGCACGAGGACAGGGGGCCGCACAGATACGCAGTATTTT.

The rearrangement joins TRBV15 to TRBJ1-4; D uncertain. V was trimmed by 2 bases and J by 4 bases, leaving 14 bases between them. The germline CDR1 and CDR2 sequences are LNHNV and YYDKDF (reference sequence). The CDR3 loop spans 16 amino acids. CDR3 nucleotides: TGTGCCACCAGCAGAACCCCCCCACAGAGTAATGAAAAACTGTTTTTT. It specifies CATSRTPPQSNEKLFF.

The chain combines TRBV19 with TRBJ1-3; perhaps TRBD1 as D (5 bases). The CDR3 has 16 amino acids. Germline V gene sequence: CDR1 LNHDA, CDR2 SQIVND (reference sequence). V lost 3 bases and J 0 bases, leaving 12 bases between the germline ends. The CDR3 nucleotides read TGTGCCAGTAGTATTCCAAGACAGTCCTCTGGAAACACCATATATTTT. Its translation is CASSIPRQSSGNTIYF.

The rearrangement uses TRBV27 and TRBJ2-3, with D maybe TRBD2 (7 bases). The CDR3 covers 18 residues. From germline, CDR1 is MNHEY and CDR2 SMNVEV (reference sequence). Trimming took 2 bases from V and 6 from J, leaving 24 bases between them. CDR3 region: CASSLIGFGGLSGDTQYF. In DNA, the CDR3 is TGTGCCAGCAGTTTAATCGGGTTCGGGGGGCTATCAGGGGATACGCAGTATTTT.

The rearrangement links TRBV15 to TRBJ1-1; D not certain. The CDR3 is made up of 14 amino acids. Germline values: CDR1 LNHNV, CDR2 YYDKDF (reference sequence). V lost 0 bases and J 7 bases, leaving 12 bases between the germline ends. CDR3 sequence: CATSRDSGSFEAFF. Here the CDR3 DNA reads TGTGCCACCAGCAGAGATTCCGGGAGCTTTGAAGCTTTCTTT.

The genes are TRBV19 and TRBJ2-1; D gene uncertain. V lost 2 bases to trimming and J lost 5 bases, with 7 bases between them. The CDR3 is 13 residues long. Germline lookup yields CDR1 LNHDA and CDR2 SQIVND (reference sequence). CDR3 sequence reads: CASSINRDNEQFF. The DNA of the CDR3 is TGTGCCAGTAGTATAAACAGAGACAATGAGCAGTTCTTC.

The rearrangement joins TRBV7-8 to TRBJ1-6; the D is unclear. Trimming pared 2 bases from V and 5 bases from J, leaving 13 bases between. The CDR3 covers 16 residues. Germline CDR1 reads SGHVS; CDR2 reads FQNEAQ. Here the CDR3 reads CASSLSPVLDNSPLHF. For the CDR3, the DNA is TGTGCCAGCAGCTTAAGCCCGGTTCTAGATAATTCACCCCTCCACTTT.

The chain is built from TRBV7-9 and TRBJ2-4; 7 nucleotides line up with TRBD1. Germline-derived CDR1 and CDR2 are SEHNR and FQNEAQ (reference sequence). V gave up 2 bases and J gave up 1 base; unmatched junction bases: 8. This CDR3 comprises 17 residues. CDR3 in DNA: TGTGCCAGCAGCTTAAGTTCGGCGGACAGGGCCAAAAACATTCAGTACTTC. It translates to CASSLSSADRAKNIQYF. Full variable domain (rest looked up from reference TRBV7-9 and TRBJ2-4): DTGVSQNPRHKITKRGQNVTFRCDPISEHNRLYWYRQTLGQGPEFLTYFQNEAQLEKSRLLSDRFSAERPKGSFSTLEIQRTEQGDSAMYLCASSLSSADRAKNIQYFGAGTRLSVL.

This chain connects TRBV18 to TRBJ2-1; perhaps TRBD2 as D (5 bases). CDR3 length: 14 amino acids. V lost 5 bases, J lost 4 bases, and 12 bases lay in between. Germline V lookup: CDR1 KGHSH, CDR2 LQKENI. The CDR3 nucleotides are TGTGCCAGCTCATGGACTGGGGAGTACAATGAGCAGTTCTTC. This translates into CASSWTGEYNEQFF.

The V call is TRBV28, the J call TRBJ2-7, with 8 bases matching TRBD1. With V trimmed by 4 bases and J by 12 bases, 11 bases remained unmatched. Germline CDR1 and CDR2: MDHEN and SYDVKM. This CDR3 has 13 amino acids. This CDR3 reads CASSSPGGQGWYF. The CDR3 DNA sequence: TGTGCCAGCAGTTCCCCGGGCGGACAGGGTTGGTACTTC.

The CDR3 here is CASSLQGVGELFF. CDR3 DNA: TGTGCCAGCAGCTTACAGGGGGTCGGGGAGCTGTTTTTT. The chain is built from TRBV7-2 and TRBJ2-2, with 7 positions matching TRBD1. The germline V gene has CDR1 SGHTA and CDR2 FQGNSA. The CDR3 has 13 residues. J gave up 7 bases and V 2 bases, and 1 base lay outside the gene matches.

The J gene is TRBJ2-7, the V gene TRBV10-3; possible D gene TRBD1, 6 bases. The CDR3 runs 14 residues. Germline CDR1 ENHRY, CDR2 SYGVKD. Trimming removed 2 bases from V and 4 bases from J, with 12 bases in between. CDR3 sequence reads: CAISEAAGAYEQYF. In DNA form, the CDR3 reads TGTGCCATCAGTGAGGCGGCAGGGGCTTACGAGCAGTACTTC.

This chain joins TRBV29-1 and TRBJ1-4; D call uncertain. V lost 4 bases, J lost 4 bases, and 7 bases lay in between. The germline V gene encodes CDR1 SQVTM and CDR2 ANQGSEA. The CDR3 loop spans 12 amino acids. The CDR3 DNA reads TGCAGCGTTGTTCGGGATAATGAAAAACTGTTTTTT. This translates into CSVVRDNEKLFF.

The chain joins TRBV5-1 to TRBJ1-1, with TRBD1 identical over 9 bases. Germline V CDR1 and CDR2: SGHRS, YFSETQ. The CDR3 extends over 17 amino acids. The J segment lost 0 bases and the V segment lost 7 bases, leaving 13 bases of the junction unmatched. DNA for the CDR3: TGCGCCAGCGGCATTGGGCCCACAGGGGGCATGAACACTGAAGCTTTCTTT. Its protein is CASGIGPTGGMNTEAFF.

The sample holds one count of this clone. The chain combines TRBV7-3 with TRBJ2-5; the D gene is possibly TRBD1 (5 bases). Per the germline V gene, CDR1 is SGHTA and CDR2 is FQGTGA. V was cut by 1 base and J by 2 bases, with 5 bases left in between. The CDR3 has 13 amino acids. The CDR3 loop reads CASSLRQQETQYF. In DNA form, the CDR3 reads TGTGCCAGCAGCTTAAGACAGCAAGAGACCCAGTACTTC.

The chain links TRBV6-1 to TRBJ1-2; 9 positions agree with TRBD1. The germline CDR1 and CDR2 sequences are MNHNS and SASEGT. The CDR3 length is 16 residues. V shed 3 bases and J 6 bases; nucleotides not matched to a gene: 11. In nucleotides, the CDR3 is TGTGCCAGCAGTGACCAACCGACAGGGGGGACCGATGGCTACACCTTC. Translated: CASSDQPTGGTDGYTF.

In DNA form, the CDR3 reads TGTGCCAGCAGCCCGGGACAGGGAACCTACGAGCAGTACTTC. Protein: CASSPGQGTYEQYF. V gene TRBV9 combines with J gene TRBJ2-7; 9 nucleotides align to TRBD1. J lost 2 bases, V lost 4 bases, and 4 bases had no gene match. The CDR3 is 14 residues long. In germline, CDR1 is SGDLS, CDR2 YYNGEE.

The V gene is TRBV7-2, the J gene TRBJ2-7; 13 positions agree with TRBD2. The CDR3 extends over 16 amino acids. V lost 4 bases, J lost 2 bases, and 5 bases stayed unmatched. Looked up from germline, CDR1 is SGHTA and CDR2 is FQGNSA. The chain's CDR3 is CASSYGLAGATYEQYF. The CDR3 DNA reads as TGTGCCAGCAGCTACGGACTAGCGGGGGCAACCTACGAGCAGTACTTC. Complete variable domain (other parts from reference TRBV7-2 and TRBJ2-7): GAGVSQSPSNKVTEKGKDVELRCDPISGHTALYWYRQSLGQGLEFLIYFQGNSAPDKSGLPSDRFSAERTGGSVSTLTIQRTQQEDSAVYLCASSYGLAGATYEQYFGPGTRLTVT.

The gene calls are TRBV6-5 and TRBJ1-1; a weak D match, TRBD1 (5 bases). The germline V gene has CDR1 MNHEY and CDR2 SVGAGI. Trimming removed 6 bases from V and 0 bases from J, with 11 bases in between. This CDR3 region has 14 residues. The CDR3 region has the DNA TGTGCCAGCAGGCCCCAGACAGTGAACACTGAAGCTTTCTTT. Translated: CASRPQTVNTEAFF.

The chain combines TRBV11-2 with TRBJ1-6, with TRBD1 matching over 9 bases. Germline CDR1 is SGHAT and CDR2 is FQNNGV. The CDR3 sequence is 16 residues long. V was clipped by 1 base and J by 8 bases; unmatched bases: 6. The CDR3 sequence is CASSLGTGGFDSPLHF. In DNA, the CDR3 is TGTGCCAGCAGCTTAGGAACAGGGGGCTTTGATTCACCCCTCCACTTT. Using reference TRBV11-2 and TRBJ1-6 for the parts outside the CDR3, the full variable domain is EAGVAQSPRYKIIEKRQSVAFWCNPISGHATLYWYQQILGQGPKLLIQFQNNGVVDDSQLPKDRFSAERLKGVDSTLKIQPAKLEDSAVYLCASSLGTGGFDSPLHFGNGTRLTVT.